These 26 T cell receptor beta chains came from one sample sequenced in a study of CD8+CD57+ T cells in acquired aplastic anemia. The use of genomic DNA as template underpinned the TCR beta VDJ and CDR3 profiling. TCRdb reprocessed the reads via MiXCR and lists one record per CDR3 protein. This sample has approximately 120,000 distinct CDR3 sequences, with almost 40% found just once. Patients sequenced had flow cytometry evidence of CD8+CD57+ cell expansion. The sample was sorted CD4+, CD8+, or CD8+CD57+ T cells (not recorded which) from PBMCs. The receptors were gathered from a human donor with aplastic anemia.

The chain recombines TRBV19 with TRBJ1-5; no clear D. The CDR3 covers 14 residues. The germline CDR1 and CDR2 sequences are LNHDA and SQIVND (reference sequence). Trimming shortened V by 7 bases and J by 2 bases, and 12 bases separated the two germline ends. The DNA for the CDR3 is TGTGCCAGTACGGGGAGAGAGGGCAATCAGCCCCAGCATTTT. Translated: CASTGREGNQPQHF.

Comments on this clonotype: This could be a read error, since a much larger clone is one nucleotide away. The V and J genes are TRBV14 and TRBJ1-2; D is possibly TRBD1 (6 bases). Germline V gene data show CDR1 as SGHDN and CDR2 as FVKESK. The CDR3 sequence is 14 residues long. In DNA, the CDR3 is TGTGTCAGCAGTGGGTCACAGGGCGCGGTGGGCTACACCTTC. This sequence encodes CVSSGSQGAVGYTF.

This rearrangement joins TRBV14 to TRBJ1-1; 9 bases match TRBD1. With 5 bases clipped from V and 5 bases from J, the junction kept 3 bases outside the gene matches. CDR1 is SGHDN, CDR2 FVKESK, per germline. There are 13 residues in the CDR3. CDR3 sequence: CASSWTGETEAFF. Written as DNA, the CDR3 is TGTGCCAGCAGCTGGACAGGGGAAACTGAAGCTTTCTTT.

The table lists this clonotype with many counts. The V gene is TRBV14, the J gene TRBJ1-1, with 8 bases lining up with TRBD1. Germline CDR1 and CDR2: SGHDN and FVKESK. The CDR3 covers 18 residues. V was pared by 1 base and J by 5 bases, with 15 bases of the junction left unmatched. The CDR3 sequence: CASSQVPGQGSLGTEAFF. The CDR3 coding sequence is TGTGCCAGCAGCCAAGTACCTGGACAGGGTTCCCTTGGAACTGAAGCTTTCTTT.

The chain carries TRBV24-1 and TRBJ1-2; no clear D gene. CDR3 length: 12 residues. The germline V gene encodes CDR1 KGHDR and CDR2 SFDVKD. Trimming shortened V by 0 bases and J by 5 bases, and 3 bases separated the two germline ends. The CDR3: CATSDLGYGYTF. For the CDR3, the DNA is TGTGCCACCAGTGATTTGGGATATGGCTACACCTTC.

This clonotype was recorded at least ten times. The chain recombines TRBV2 with TRBJ1-5; D might be TRBD1 (5 bases). The V and J ends lost 2 bases and 10 bases respectively, with 9 bases between them. The CDR3 contains 12 residues. Germline CDR1 SNHLY, CDR2 FYNNEI. CDR3 DNA: TGTGCCAGCAGTGAACTGGGGGGTCCCCAGCATTTT. Protein sequence: CASSELGGPQHF.

This clonotype was counted only a few times. Just one base apart from a much larger clone, this may be a read error. This chain uses TRBV7-9 with TRBJ2-7; D is possibly TRBD2 (5 bases). This CDR3 has 13 residues. Per the germline V gene, CDR1 is SEHNR and CDR2 is FQNEAQ (reference sequence). This CDR3 reads CASGLAHGNEQYF. CDR3 sequence (DNA): TGTGCCAGCGGCTTAGCGCATGGCAACGAGCAGTACTTC.

A single count supports this clonotype. A much bigger clone sits one base away, suggesting this may be a read error. This chain connects TRBV3-1 to TRBJ2-7; the D gene is possibly TRBD2 (6 bases). The CDR3 is made up of 13 amino acids. The ends were cut back, 2 bases at V and 6 bases at J, with 11 bases in the middle. The germline V gene encodes CDR1 LGHDT and CDR2 YNNKEL (reference sequence). The CDR3, as DNA: TGTGCCAGCAGCCAAAACGGGGACTCCGAGCAGTACTTC. Amino acid sequence: CASSQNGDSEQYF.

There are many counts of this clonotype. This chain connects TRBV5-6 to TRBJ1-3, with 7 bases that match TRBD1. V was clipped by 2 bases and J by 10 bases; unmatched bases: 9. The CDR3 has 14 residues. Germline V gives CDR1 SGHDT, CDR2 YYEEEE. The CDR3 sequence: CASSFGQVQSTIYF. The CDR3 nucleotides read TGTGCCAGCAGCTTCGGACAGGTCCAATCTACCATATATTTT. Supplemented by reference TRBV5-6 and TRBJ1-3, the full variable domain reads DAGVTQSPTHLIKTRGQQVTLRCSPKSGHDTVSWYQQALGQGPQFIFQYYEEEERQRGNFPDRFSGHQFPNYSSELNVNALLLGDSALYLCASSFGQVQSTIYFGEGSWLTVV.

The V gene is TRBV2, the J gene TRBJ2-3; tentatively, D is TRBD2 (7 bases). Germline V gene sequence: CDR1 SNHLY, CDR2 FYNNEI. Between the trimmed V and J ends, which lost 5 bases and 2 bases, there was a span of 14 bases. CDR3 size: 15 residues. CDR3 sequence: CASSRRGGNTDTQYF. The DNA of the CDR3 is TGTGCCAGCAGTAGGAGGGGGGGAAACACAGATACGCAGTATTTT.

The genes are TRBV29-1 and TRBJ2-1, with 9 bases identical to TRBD1. The germline V gene encodes CDR1 SQVTM and CDR2 ANQGSEA. V shed 4 bases, J shed 5 bases, and the junction held 9 bases outside the gene matches. The CDR3 loop spans 15 amino acids. The CDR3 here is CSVARAGTGNNEQFF. Here the CDR3 DNA reads TGCAGCGTTGCGCGTGCCGGGACAGGGAACAATGAGCAGTTCTTC.

This CDR3 reads CASSLDTNEQFF. CDR3 in DNA: TGTGCCAGCAGCTTAGACACGAATGAGCAGTTCTTC. The chain joins TRBV7-2 to TRBJ2-1, with D unresolved. CDR1 and CDR2 (germline): SGHTA, FQGNSA. V was clipped by 1 base and J by 7 bases, with 5 bases between them. This CDR3 is built from 12 residues.

V and J are TRBV29-1 and TRBJ2-5; possible D gene TRBD1, 6 bases. Germline CDR1 reads SQVTM; CDR2 reads ANQGSEA. V was cut by 6 bases and J by 5 bases, with 13 bases left in between. This CDR3 region has 12 residues. The CDR3, as DNA: TGCAGCGTGGTAGGGGGTTTTGAGACCCAGTACTTC. Its translation is CSVVGGFETQYF.

Remarks on this clonotype: One end of the junction varies from germline; a read error may be responsible. The chain uses TRBV10-3 and TRBJ1-2, with D possibly TRBD1 on 5 matching bases. The CDR3 runs to 15 residues. Per the germline V gene, CDR1 is ENHRY and CDR2 is SYGVKD. This chain's CDR3 is CASSDPGASNYGYTF. The CDR3 nucleotides are TGTGCCAGCAGTGACCCCGGGGCCTCTAACTATGGCTACACCTTC.

This clonotype was recorded many times. The chain combines TRBV19 with TRBJ1-2; D is undetermined. Germline loops: CDR1 LNHDA, CDR2 SQIVND (reference sequence). CDR3 length: 15 amino acids. V shed 10 bases and J shed 2 bases, with 20 bases lying between them. The CDR3 here is CATNSLSRPNYGYTF. CDR3 DNA sequence: TGTGCCACGAATAGCCTCTCCCGTCCGAACTATGGCTACACCTTC.

The chain joins TRBV5-1 to TRBJ2-1; possibly TRBD2 for D (5 bases). The CDR3 runs to 17 residues. The germline V and J ends were trimmed by 3 bases and 7 bases, with 23 bases remaining between them. The germline CDR1 and CDR2 sequences are SGHRS and YFSETQ. CDR3 DNA sequence: TGCGCCAGCAGCTCCATTATCGAGACTACCCTCCGAAATGAGCAGTTCTTC. Protein sequence: CASSSIIETTLRNEQFF.

V is TRBV19 and J is TRBJ1-2; 8 bases are a match to TRBD1. V shed 10 bases and J 6 bases; nucleotides not matched to a gene: 10. The CDR3 is made up of 13 amino acids. Looked up from germline, CDR1 is LNHDA and CDR2 is SQIVND (reference sequence). The CDR3 loop is CATEDREKNGYTF. DNA for the CDR3: TGTGCCACTGAGGACAGGGAAAAGAATGGCTACACCTTC.

In the case of this clonotype: A single base separates this from a much larger clone, so it may be a read error. Since no conserved phenylalanine or tryptophan closes the CDR3, a read error is the likely cause. The chain joins TRBV5-1 to TRBJ2-1; perhaps TRBD2 as D (6 bases). The CDR3 extends over 16 amino acids. V lost 0 bases and J 4 bases, leaving 14 bases between the germline ends. Germline assignment: CDR1 SGHRS and CDR2 YFSETQ. The CDR3 is CASSLEGSGPYNEQFL. CDR3 nucleotides: TGCGCCAGCAGCTTGGAGGGGAGCGGGCCATACAATGAGCAGTTCCTC.

This clonotype was recorded many times. CDR3 residues: CATSERAGVQETQYF. The CDR3 nucleotides are TGTGCCACCAGTGAACGAGCGGGGGTACAGGAGACCCAGTACTTC. The chain uses TRBV24-1 and TRBJ2-5; 8 bases match TRBD2. V lost 4 bases, J lost 5 bases, and 8 bases stayed unmatched. In germline, CDR1 is KGHDR, CDR2 SFDVKD. The CDR3 totals 15 residues.

This clonotype has ten or more counts. This chain's CDR3 is CASSLYWTRKYV. In DNA, the CDR3 is TGTGCCAGCAGCTTATATTGGACCAGAAAGTACGTC. The V and J genes are TRBV7-2 and TRBJ2-7, with no clear D. The V gene's germline CDR1 is SGHTA and CDR2 FQGNSA. The CDR3 is 12 residues long. Trimming stripped 2 bases from V and 11 bases from J, with 13 bases between.

Many counts were recorded for this clonotype. The rearrangement joins TRBV3-1 to TRBJ1-2, with TRBD1 as a possible D gene (6 bases). The CDR3 runs 14 residues. Germline V gene sequence: CDR1 LGHDT, CDR2 YNNKEL (reference sequence). V was cut by 3 bases and J by 5 bases, with 13 bases left in between. The CDR3 protein is CASSHRGGSYGYTF. CDR3 in DNA: TGTGCCAGCAGCCACCGGGGGGGCTCGTATGGCTACACCTTC.

This clonotype was counted at least ten times. This chain links TRBV4-1 with TRBJ1-3; 7 nucleotides align to TRBD1. The CDR3 covers 17 residues. The germline V gene has CDR1 MGHRA and CDR2 YSYEKL. J gave up 2 bases and V 2 bases, and 9 bases lay outside the gene matches. The CDR3 reads CASSQPRQGLAGNTIYF. Written as DNA, the CDR3 is TGCGCCAGCAGCCAACCGAGACAGGGTTTAGCTGGAAACACCATATATTTT.

Sample share makes this clonotype medium-sized. The chain links TRBV10-3 to TRBJ1-2, with D perhaps matching TRBD1 (6 bases). With 11 bases removed from V and 8 bases from J, the gap between germline ends came to 15 bases. This CDR3 is 11 amino acids long. Germline V lookup: CDR1 ENHRY, CDR2 SYGVKD. The CDR3 sequence: CAAGTKEGYTF. In nucleotides, the CDR3 is TGTGCCGCCGGGACAAAGGAAGGCTACACCTTC.

This clonotype was counted many times. This chain joins TRBV29-1 and TRBJ1-2; tentative D call: TRBD1 (6 bases). CDR3 length: 13 residues. Germline-derived CDR1 and CDR2 are SQVTM and ANQGSEA. V was cut by 7 bases and J by 6 bases, with 18 bases left in between. For the CDR3, the DNA is TGCAGCGGGACTGAGCAGGGGAGGAATGGCTACACCTTC. It is translated as CSGTEQGRNGYTF.

The CDR3 loop is CASSLRGGRSYNEQFF. CDR3 nucleotide sequence: TGTGCCAGCAGCCTCCGAGGGGGCCGCTCCTACAATGAGCAGTTCTTC. The rearrangement joins TRBV4-2 to TRBJ2-1, with 7 nucleotides matching TRBD1. Trimming cost V 4 bases and J 0 bases; bases outside gene matches: 6. This CDR3 has 16 residues. Germline values: CDR1 LGHNA, CDR2 YNFKEQ.

The chain combines TRBV7-8 with TRBJ2-5; 9 nucleotides line up with TRBD2. CDR1 and CDR2 from the germline V gene are SGHVS and FQNEAQ. The CDR3 is made up of 14 amino acids. The J segment lost 5 bases and the V segment lost 5 bases, leaving 6 bases of the junction unmatched. CDR3 loop: CASSGLTSGETQYF. CDR3 coding DNA: TGTGCCAGCAGCGGGCTTACTAGCGGGGAGACCCAGTACTTC.